This T cell receptor beta chain comes out of a study of T-cell memory formation after mild COVID-19. Study details: Largely donor-specific sequence clusters came from a couple of donors.

In regard to this clonotype: The antigen is not known. At one end, the junction sequence differs from germline, possibly due to a read error.

TCRdb reanalysed the 5' RACE reads using MiXCR and keeps one entry per CDR3 protein. Among 450,000 to 650,000 distinct CDR3 sequences listed, more than 15% were seen once. General study results and limits: Unconfirmed was the SARS-CoV-2 specificity of second-wave clones that peaked on day 37. CM and EM subsets held most contracting CD4+ clones; EMRA held CD8+ ones.

Sequenced material: PBMCs or a T cell subset sorted from them (not recorded which). This TCR derives from an adult woman who had mild COVID-19 (a few samples of this study predate the infection). Cell type and time point are not known.

The CDR3 DNA reads as TGTGCCAGCAGCCGCCTCTCCTCCCACGAGCAGTACTTC. Its protein product is CASSRLSSHEQYF. The gene calls are TRBV6-5 and TRBJ2-7; D uncertain. The CDR3 spans 13 residues. The germline V gene has CDR1 MNHEY and CDR2 SVGAGI.